This TCR beta chain emerged from a study of shared clonotypes between healthy human individuals. Only CD45RO-negative cells positively selected for CCR7 counted as naive CD8 cells, so terminally differentiated effector memory CD45RA+ cells were excluded. V trimming: 6 bases; J trimming: 7 bases; junction bases outside the gene matches: 8. Germline V gene sequence: CDR1 SQVTM, CDR2 ANQGSEA. CDR3 length: 14 residues. Findings of the study overall: Non-shared clonotypes had lower generation probabilities than clonotypes shared by all four sorted-subset donors. Of the naive CD4 clonotypes, roughly 5.2% were shared across a few donors.

Regarding this clone: Antigen unknown.

Authors' data handling: ImmunoSEQ output held junction-only sequences without quality scores, so filtering differed. Some clones are missing from TCRdb's copy, which holds only in-frame ones; the method was immunoSEQ multiplex PCR. V, J and clone size reflect that table, while D and trimming were determined from the DNA. The sample lists nearly 600,000 clones, about 95% seen once, with 0.09% to 0.13% in the top ten. The rearrangement joins TRBV29-1 to TRBJ2-1, with TRBD1 matching over 11 bases. Sequenced sample: naive CD8+ T cells sorted from blood. The source of this sequence is a woman aged 25 to 45 in good health. CDR3 nucleotide sequence: TGCAGCGTCGTGACCGGGACAGGGGGTAATGAGCAGTTCTTC. This sequence encodes CSVVTGTGGNEQFF.